This is a list of T cell receptor beta chains from one sample in a study of blood T cell repertoires in COVID-19. Clones were sequenced by immunoSEQ multiplex PCR, and TCRdb holds only the in-frame ones, with some missing. The sample records 90,000 to 100,000 clones, approximately 86% being singletons. The specimen was peripheral blood. The receptors shown here come from an elderly man with acute or convalescent COVID-19. Each CDR3 is given with its conserved first and last residue. A D gene is named only where the DNA matches it firmly. Size is stated for part of the rows, as once, few or many counts, or as a class when the clone is expanded.

size: NA; V: TRBV28; D: TRBD1; J: TRBJ1-1; DNA: TGTGCCAGCAGTTTAGCCGGGACAGGGAAGCGTACTGAAGCTTTCTTT; CDR3: CASSLAGTGKRTEAFF
size: few; V: TRBV6-5; D: TRBD1; J: TRBJ1-6; DNA: TGTGCCAGCACCAAAAGGGGGCGCGGTTCACCCCTCCACTTT; CDR3: CASTKRGRGSPLHF
size: NA; V: TRBV2; D: NA; J: TRBJ2-7; DNA: TGTGCCAGCAGCTTAAAGCTCGAGCAGTACTTC; CDR3: CASSLKLEQYF
size: NA; V: TRBV30; D: NA; J: TRBJ1-2; DNA: TGTGCCTGGAGTGCCCTAAGGGGGTCGAACGTTGGCTACACCTTC; CDR3: CAWSALRGSNVGYTF
size: NA; V: TRBV2; D: NA; J: TRBJ1-4; DNA: TGTGCCAGCAGTGAAGGCGGGGAAAAACTGTTTTTT; CDR3: CASSEGGEKLFF
size: few; V: TRBV29-1; D: TRBD1; J: TRBJ2-1; DNA: TGCAGCGTTAACCGGGACAGGGGGTTCAATGAGCAGTTCTTC; CDR3: CSVNRDRGFNEQFF
size: NA; V: TRBV5-1; D: NA; J: TRBJ2-1; DNA: TGCGCCAGCAGCTTGGGCGGATTCGACAATGAGCAGTTCTTC; CDR3: CASSLGGFDNEQFF
size: NA; V: TRBV5-1; D: TRBD1; J: TRBJ2-2; DNA: TGCGCCAGCAGCTGGGGACAGGGGGCCACCGGGGAGCTGTTTTTT; CDR3: CASSWGQGATGELFF
size: NA; V: TRBV19; D: TRBD1; J: TRBJ1-5; DNA: TGTGCCAGTAGTATGCTTATCGGACAGGGTCAGCAGCATTTT; CDR3: CASSMLIGQGQQHF
size: NA; V: TRBV29-1; D: TRBD1; J: TRBJ2-5; DNA: TGCAGCGTTGAGGGGACAGGGGAGGGAGAGACCCAGTACTTC; CDR3: CSVEGTGEGETQYF
size: NA; V: TRBV28; D: TRBD2; J: TRBJ2-7; DNA: TGTGCCAGCAGTTTATTGGCGGGAGGGCCATACGAGCAGTACTTC; CDR3: CASSLLAGGPYEQYF
size: NA; V: TRBV7-2; D: TRBD1; J: TRBJ2-7; DNA: TGTGCCAGCAGCTCACAGGGGGCTGGTTCCTACGAGCAGTACTTC; CDR3: CASSSQGAGSYEQYF
size: NA; V: TRBV19; D: NA; J: TRBJ1-4; DNA: TGTGCCAGTAAGGACACGGCGGGGGTAACTAATGAAAAACTGTTTTTT; CDR3: CASKDTAGVTNEKLFF
size: NA; V: TRBV5-1; D: TRBD2; J: TRBJ2-2; DNA: TGCGCCAGCAGCCCGCGACTAGCGGGAGTGTCCGGGGAGCTGTTTTTT; CDR3: CASSPRLAGVSGELFF
size: NA; V: TRBV5-8; D: TRBD2; J: TRBJ2-3; DNA: TGTGCCAGCAGCTTGGGCGGGAGGGCCATAGATACGCAGTATTTT; CDR3: CASSLGGRAIDTQYF
size: few; V: TRBV2; D: TRBD2; J: TRBJ2-3; DNA: TGTGCCAGCAGTGAAGCTCGGGCGGGAGAAGGAATGAATACGCAGTATTTT; CDR3: CASSEARAGEGMNTQYF
size: NA; V: TRBV24-1; D: NA; J: TRBJ2-2; DNA: TGTGCCACCAGTGACCCCATACCTAATCCCGGGGAGCTGTTTTTT; CDR3: CATSDPIPNPGELFF
size: NA; V: TRBV19; D: NA; J: TRBJ2-4; DNA: TGTGCCAGTAGTATAGGGCAGTTAGCCAAAAACATTCAGTACTTC; CDR3: CASSIGQLAKNIQYF
size: NA; V: TRBV7-9; D: NA; J: TRBJ1-3; DNA: TGTGCCAGCAGCTTAGAGAGCTCTGGAAACACCATATATTTT; CDR3: CASSLESSGNTIYF
size: NA; V: TRBV2; D: NA; J: TRBJ1-2; DNA: TGTGCCAGCAGTGACACCGCGAGGTATGGCTACACCTTC; CDR3: CASSDTARYGYTF
size: NA; V: TRBV27; D: TRBD1; J: TRBJ1-5; DNA: TGTGCCAGTTCTCCGGGACAGGGGCCTCAGCCCCAGCATTTT; CDR3: CASSPGQGPQPQHF
size: once; V: TRBV4-2; D: NA; J: TRBJ2-2; DNA: TGTGCCAGCAGCCGGAACAGTGGCGCGAACACCGGGGAGCTGTTTTTT; CDR3: CASSRNSGANTGELFF
size: NA; V: TRBV5-1; D: NA; J: TRBJ1-1; DNA: TGCGCCAGCAGCTCCAGGACGGACATGAACACTGAAGCTTTCTTT; CDR3: CASSSRTDMNTEAFF
size: NA; V: TRBV28; D: NA; J: TRBJ1-4; DNA: TGTGCCAGCAGTTTAGGTGGCAGTATCGGGGTTGAAAAACTGTTTTTT; CDR3: CASSLGGSIGVEKLFF
size: NA; V: TRBV14; D: NA; J: TRBJ2-5; DNA: TGTGCCAGCAGCCTCGGGACTGTCGTTTGGGAGACCCAGTACTTC; CDR3: CASSLGTVVWETQYF